This T cell receptor (beta chain) derives from a study of early T cells in non-severe SARS-CoV-2 infection. Background on the study: Sequencing input comprised bulk RNA from unsorted whole blood; chain pairing was not available.

The study, taken as a whole, reports: Clonotype matching in VDJdb favored anti-spike CD8 responses and did not capture private and CD4 specificities.

This clonotype was seen more than once but under ten times. Its antigen is not identified. The CDR3 loop spans 15 amino acids. Germline trimming cut 5 bases from V and 8 bases from J; bases unmatched to any gene: 11. Germline lookup yields CDR1 LGHNA and CDR2 YSLEER. The TCR library protocol attached unique molecular identifiers to the individual cDNA molecules. Via MiXCR, TCRdb re-called the 5' RACE reads, giving one row per CDR3 protein. The table lists 60,000 to 75,000 distinct CDR3 sequences, around 13% of them singletons. This chain links TRBV4-3 with TRBJ2-3, with 9 bases that match TRBD2. The source was whole blood, collected at baseline. This sequence was found in an adult who was a healthcare worker with PCR-confirmed SARS-CoV-2 infection or an uninfected control (not recorded which). CDR3 nucleotides: TGCGCCAGCAGCAGCGGGCTAGCGGGATGGGCTACGCAGTATTTT. This codes for CASSSGLAGWATQYF.